This T cell receptor (beta chain) was profiled in a study of blood T cell repertoires in COVID-19. Sequencing used immunoSEQ multiplex PCR; TCRdb keeps in-frame clones, though not all of them. Among fewer than 110,000 clones listed, 88% were seen once. The CDR3 is 12 amino acids. The germline V gene has CDR1 LNHDA and CDR2 SQIVND (reference sequence). Trimming cost V 7 bases and J 2 bases, with 8 bases left between them. The sequence was obtained from a human donor in a cohort sampled during active COVID-19. Sequencing was carried out using peripheral blood. This chain uses TRBV19 with TRBJ1-2; perhaps TRBD1 as D (5 bases). The CDR3 DNA reads TGTGCCAGTAATAGACAGAACTATGGCTACACCTTC. The encoded protein is CASNRQNYGYTF.